This T cell receptor (beta chain) was recorded in a study of CD8 T cells in Susac syndrome. CDR3 length: 15 residues. V gave up 5 bases and J gave up 8 bases; unmatched junction bases: 11. Germline CDR1 reads MNHEY; CDR2 reads SVGEGT. Sequencing targeted TCR beta in blood CD8+ and CD4+ T cells. Random hexamers primed reverse transcription of about 0.45 to 1 ug RNA. TCRdb analysed the immunoSEQ multiplex PCR reads with MiXCR anew, one entry per CDR3 protein. The sample consists of about 130,000 distinct CDR3 sequences, approximately 95% of them appearing once. This rearrangement joins TRBV6-2 or TRBV6-3 to TRBJ2-1; 8 bases fit TRBD2. The sequenced sample consisted of CD8+ T cells from PBMCs. This receptor was identified in a human donor with Susac syndrome. The CDR3 here is CASSQPGLVDHEQFF. The CDR3 nucleotides are TGTGCCAGCAGTCAACCGGGACTAGTAGATCATGAGCAGTTCTTC.